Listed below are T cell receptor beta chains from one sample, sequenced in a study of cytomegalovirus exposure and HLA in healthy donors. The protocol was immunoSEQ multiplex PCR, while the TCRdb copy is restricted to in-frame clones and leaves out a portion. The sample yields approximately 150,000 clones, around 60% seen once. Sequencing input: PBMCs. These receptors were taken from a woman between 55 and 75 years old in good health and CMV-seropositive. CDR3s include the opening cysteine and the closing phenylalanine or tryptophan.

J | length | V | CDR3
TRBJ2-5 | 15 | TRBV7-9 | CASSQGLADQETQYF
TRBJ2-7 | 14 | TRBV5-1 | CASKGQGSSYEQYF
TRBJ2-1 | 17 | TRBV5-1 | CASSFSAYYEGENEQFF
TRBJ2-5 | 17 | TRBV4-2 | CASSQDPGLAVQETQYF
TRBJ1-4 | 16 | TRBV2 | CASSVPTDATNEKLFF
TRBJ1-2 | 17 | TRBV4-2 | CASSQDRGRGGVYGYTF
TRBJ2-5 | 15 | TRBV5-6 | CASSSLAGDQETQYF
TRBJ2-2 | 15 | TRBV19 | CASSIDISTVGELFF
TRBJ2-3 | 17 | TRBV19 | CASRGTSGRRITDTQYF
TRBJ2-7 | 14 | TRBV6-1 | CASSGHGTSYEQYF
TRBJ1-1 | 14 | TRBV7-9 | CASSFGQGGTEAFF
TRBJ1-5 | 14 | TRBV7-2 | CASSLSGGDQPQHF
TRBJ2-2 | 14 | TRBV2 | CASQGQENTGELFF
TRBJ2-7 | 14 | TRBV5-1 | CASSLRQGAGEQYF
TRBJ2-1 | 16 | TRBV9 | CASSPRTGPSYNEQFF
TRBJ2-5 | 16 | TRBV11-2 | CASSPFFRVNQETQYF
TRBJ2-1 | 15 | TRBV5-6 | CASSPGLAGSNEQFF
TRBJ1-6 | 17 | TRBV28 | CASSPLGGGDYNSPLHF
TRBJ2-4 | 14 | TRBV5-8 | CASTERDYVNIQYF
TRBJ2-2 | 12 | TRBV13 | CARDSYTGELFF
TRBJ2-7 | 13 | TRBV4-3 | CASSPRERDEQYF
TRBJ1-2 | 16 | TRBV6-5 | CASSYSPSTGGYGYTF
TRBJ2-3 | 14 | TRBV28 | CASSFRGSTDTQYF
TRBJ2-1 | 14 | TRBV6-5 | CASSPRTGWNEQFF
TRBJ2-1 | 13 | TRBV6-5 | CASSYSAGNEQFF
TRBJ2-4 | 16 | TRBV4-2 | CASSQDGLAGGNIQYF
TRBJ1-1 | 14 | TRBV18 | CASSPLGVEGEAFF
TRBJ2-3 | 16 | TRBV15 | CATSRVRAGNADTQYF
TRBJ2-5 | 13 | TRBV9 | CASSLGLQETQYF
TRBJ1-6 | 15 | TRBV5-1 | CASSQGGGNNSPLHF
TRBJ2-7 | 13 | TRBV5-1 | CASTAQGPYEQYF
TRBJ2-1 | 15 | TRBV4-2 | CASSPREGGIHEQFF
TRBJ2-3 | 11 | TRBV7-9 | CASDRTDTQYF
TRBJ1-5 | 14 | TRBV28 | CASSLGQSNQPQHF
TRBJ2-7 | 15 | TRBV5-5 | CASSVRLAETYEQYF
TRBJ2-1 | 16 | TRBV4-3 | CASSQALAGGPLGQFF
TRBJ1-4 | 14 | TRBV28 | CASSLTGWNEKLFF
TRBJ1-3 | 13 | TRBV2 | CASRADSQSTIYF
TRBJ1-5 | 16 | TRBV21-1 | CASSKDPGQDNQPQHF
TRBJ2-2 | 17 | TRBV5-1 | CASSLDSGRLGAGELFF
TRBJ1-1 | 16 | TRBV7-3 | CASSLIRRERDTEAFF
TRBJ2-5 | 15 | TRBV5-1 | CASRPSGSVGETQYF
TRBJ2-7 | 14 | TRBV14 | CASSQVDRAYEQYF
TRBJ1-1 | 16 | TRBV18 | CASSPRAGTGNTEAFF
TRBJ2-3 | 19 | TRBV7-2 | CASSLNVAGDTYSTDTQYF
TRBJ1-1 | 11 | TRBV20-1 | CSVLVNTEAFF
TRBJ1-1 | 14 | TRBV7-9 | CASRRDRGRTEAFF
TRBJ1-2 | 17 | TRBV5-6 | CASSSLFQGQTTYGYTF
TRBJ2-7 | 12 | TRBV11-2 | CASSRDRGEQYF